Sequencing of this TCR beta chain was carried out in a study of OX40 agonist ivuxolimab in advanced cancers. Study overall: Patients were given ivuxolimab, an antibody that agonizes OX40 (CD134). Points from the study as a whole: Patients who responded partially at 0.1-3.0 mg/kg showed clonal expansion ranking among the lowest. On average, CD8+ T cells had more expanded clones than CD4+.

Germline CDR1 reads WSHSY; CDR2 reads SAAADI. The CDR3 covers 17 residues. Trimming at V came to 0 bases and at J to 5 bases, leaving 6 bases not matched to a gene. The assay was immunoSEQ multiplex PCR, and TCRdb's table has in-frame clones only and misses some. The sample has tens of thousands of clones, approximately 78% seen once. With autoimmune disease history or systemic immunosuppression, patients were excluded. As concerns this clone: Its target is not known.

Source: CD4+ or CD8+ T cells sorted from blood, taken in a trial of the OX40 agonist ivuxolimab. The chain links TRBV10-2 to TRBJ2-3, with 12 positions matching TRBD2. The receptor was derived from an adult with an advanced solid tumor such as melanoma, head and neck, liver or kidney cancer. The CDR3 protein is CASSESRTSGVGDTQYF. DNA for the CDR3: TGCGCCAGCAGTGAGTCGAGGACTAGCGGGGTAGGAGATACGCAGTATTTT.